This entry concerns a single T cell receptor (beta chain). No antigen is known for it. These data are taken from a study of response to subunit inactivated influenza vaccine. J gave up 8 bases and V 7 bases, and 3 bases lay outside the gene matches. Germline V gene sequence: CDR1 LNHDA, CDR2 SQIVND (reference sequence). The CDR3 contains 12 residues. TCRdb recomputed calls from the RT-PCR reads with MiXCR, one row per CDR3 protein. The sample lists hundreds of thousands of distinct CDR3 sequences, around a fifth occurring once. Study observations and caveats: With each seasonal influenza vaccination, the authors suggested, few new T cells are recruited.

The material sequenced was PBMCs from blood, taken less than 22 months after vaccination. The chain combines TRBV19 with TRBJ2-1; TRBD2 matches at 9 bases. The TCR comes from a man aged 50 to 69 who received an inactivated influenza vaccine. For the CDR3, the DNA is TGTGCCAGTACTAGCGGGGCCCATGAGCAGTTCTTC. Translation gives CASTSGAHEQFF.